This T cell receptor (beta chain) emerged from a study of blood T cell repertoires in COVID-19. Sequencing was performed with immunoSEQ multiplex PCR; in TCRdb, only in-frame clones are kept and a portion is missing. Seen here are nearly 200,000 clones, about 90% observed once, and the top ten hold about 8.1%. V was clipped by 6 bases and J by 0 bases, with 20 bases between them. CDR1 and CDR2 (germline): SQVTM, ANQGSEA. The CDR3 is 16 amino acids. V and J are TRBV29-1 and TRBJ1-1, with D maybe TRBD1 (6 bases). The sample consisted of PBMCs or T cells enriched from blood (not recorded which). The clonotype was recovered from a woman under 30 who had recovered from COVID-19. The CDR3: CSVPSYLQGMNTEAFF. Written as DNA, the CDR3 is TGCAGCGTCCCCTCGTATCTACAGGGTATGAACACTGAAGCTTTCTTT. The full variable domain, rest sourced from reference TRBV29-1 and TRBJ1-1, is SAVISQKPSRDICQRGTSLTIQCQVDSQVTMMFWYRQQPGQSLTLIATANQGSEATYESGFVIDKFPISRPNLTFSTLTVSNMSPEDSSIYLCSVPSYLQGMNTEAFFGQGTRLTVV.